This T cell receptor (beta chain) was profiled in a study of blood T cell repertoires in COVID-19. At the level of the study: PBMCs, B-cell-depleted T cells, or T cells provided the cDNA or gDNA that made up the material.

V lost 0 bases to trimming and J lost 0 bases, with 23 bases between them. Germline CDR1 KGHDR, CDR2 SFDVKD. This CDR3 spans 22 amino acids. The Seattle site enrolled patients during active infection and followed them longitudinally. Only in-frame clones appear in the TCRdb table, and some are missing; sequencing was by immunoSEQ multiplex PCR. The profile shows about 260,000 clones, 75% to 90% of them singletons. This clonotype originated in a woman in her 70s with COVID-19, enrolled during active disease. This chain connects TRBV24-1 to TRBJ2-6, with D hard to call. Material: peripheral blood. The CDR3 reads CATSDLHPILDLLCSGANVLTF. For the CDR3, the DNA is TGTGCCACCAGTGATTTGCATCCCATACTTGATTTGCTCTGCTCTGGGGCCAACGTCCTGACTTTC.